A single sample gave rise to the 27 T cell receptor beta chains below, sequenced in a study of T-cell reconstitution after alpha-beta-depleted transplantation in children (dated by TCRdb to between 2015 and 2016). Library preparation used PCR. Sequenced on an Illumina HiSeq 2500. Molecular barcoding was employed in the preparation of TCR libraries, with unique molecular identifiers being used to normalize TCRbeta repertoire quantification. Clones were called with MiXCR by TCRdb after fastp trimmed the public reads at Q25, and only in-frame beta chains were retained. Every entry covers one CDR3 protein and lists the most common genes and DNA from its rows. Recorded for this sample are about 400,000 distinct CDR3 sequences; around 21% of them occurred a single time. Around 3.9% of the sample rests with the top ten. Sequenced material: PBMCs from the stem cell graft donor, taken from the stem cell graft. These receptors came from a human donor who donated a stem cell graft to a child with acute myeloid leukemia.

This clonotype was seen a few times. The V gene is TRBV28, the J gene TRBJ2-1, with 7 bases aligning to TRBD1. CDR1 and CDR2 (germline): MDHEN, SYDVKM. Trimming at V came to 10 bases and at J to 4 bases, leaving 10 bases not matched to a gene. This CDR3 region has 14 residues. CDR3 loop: CATSWDSLYNEQFF. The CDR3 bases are TGTGCCACCTCGTGGGACAGTCTTTACAATGAGCAGTTCTTC.

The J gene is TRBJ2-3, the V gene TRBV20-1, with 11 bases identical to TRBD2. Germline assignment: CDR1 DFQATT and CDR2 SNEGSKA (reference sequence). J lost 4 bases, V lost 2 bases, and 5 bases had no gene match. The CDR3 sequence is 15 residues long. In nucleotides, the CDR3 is TGCAGTGCTAGACTAGCGGGAGGTAGTCCAGATACGCAGTATTTT. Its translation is CSARLAGGSPDTQYF.

The DNA for the CDR3 is TGCGCCAGCAGCGGTGACAGGGACCGTGGCCCCAATGAGCAGTTCTTC. The encoded protein is CASSGDRDRGPNEQFF. This sequence joins TRBV4-1 and TRBJ2-1; 7 bases agree with TRBD1. V trimming: 5 bases; J trimming: 6 bases; junction bases outside the gene matches: 13. Germline V gives CDR1 MGHRA, CDR2 YSYEKL. This CDR3 is built from 16 residues.

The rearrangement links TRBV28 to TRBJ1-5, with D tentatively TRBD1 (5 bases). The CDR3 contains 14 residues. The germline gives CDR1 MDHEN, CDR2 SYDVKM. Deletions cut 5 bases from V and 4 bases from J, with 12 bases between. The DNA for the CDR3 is TGTGCCAGCAGTAACGGGGGTAGGAATCAGCCCCAGCATTTT. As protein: CASSNGGRNQPQHF.

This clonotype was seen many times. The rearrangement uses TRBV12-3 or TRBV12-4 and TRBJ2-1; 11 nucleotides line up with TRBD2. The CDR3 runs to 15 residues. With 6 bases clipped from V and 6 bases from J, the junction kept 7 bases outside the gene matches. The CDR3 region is CASSSLSGRGNEQFF. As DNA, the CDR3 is TGTGCCAGCAGCTCCCTTAGCGGGAGGGGCAATGAGCAGTTCTTC.

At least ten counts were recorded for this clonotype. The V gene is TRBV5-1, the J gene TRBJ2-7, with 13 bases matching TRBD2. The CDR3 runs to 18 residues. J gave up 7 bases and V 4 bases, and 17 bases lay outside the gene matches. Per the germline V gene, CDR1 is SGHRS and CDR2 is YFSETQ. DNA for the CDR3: TGCGCCAGCAGCAGCGCGTTCTCGGGACTAGCGGGGAGTCGGGAGCAGTACTTC. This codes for CASSSAFSGLAGSREQYF.

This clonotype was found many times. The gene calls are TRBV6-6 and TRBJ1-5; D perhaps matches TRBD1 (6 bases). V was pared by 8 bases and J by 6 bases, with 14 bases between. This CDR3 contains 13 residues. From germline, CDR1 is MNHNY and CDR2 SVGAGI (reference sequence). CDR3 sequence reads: CASHTGSTQPQHF. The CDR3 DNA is TGTGCCAGCCACACAGGGTCCACTCAGCCCCAGCATTTT.

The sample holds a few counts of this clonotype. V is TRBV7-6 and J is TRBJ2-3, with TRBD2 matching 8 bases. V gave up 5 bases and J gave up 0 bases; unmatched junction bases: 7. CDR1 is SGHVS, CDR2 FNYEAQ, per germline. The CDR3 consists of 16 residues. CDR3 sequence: CASSTHLAGSTDTQYF. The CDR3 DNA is TGTGCCAGCAGCACCCATTTAGCGGGAAGCACAGATACGCAGTATTTT.

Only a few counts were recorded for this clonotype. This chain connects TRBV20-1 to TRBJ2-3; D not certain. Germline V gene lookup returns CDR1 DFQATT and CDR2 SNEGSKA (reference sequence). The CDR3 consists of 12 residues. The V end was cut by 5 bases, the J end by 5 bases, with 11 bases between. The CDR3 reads CSAPAGGDTQYF. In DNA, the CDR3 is TGCAGTGCTCCAGCCGGCGGAGATACGCAGTATTTT.

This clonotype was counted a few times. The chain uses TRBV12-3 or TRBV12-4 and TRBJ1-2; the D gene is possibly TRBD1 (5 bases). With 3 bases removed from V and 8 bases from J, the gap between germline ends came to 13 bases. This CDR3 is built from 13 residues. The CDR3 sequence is CASSFGTREGYTF. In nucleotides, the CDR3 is TGTGCCAGCAGTTTCGGGACCCGGGAGGGCTACACCTTC.

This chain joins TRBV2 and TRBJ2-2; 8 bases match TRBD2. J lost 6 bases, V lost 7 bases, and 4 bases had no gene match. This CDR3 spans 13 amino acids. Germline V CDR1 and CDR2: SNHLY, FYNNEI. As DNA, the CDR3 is TGTGCCAGCAAGGCGGGAGGTCCCGGGGAGCTGTTTTTT. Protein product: CASKAGGPGELFF.

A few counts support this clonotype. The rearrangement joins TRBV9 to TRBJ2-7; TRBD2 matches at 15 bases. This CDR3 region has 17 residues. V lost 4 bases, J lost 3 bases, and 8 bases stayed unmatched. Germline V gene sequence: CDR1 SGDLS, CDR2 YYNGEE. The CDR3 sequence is CASSRGTSGRPIYEQYF. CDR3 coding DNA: TGTGCCAGCAGCCGTGGGACTAGCGGGAGGCCGATCTACGAGCAGTACTTC.

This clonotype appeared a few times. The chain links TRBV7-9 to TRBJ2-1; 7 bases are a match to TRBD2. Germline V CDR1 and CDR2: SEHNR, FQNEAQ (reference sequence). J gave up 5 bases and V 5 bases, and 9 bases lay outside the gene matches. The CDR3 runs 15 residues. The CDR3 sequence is CASSTGGTNNNEQFF. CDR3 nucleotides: TGTGCCAGCAGCACCGGCGGGACTAATAACAATGAGCAGTTCTTC.

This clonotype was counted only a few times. CDR3 in amino acids: CATSDWTSGRYNEQFF. The CDR3 DNA is TGTGCCACCAGTGACTGGACTAGCGGGAGGTACAATGAGCAGTTCTTC. The chain combines TRBV24-1 with TRBJ2-1, with 14 bases aligning to TRBD2. Germline trimming cut 4 bases from V and 4 bases from J; bases unmatched to any gene: 2. There are 16 residues in the CDR3. Germline V gene sequence: CDR1 KGHDR, CDR2 SFDVKD.

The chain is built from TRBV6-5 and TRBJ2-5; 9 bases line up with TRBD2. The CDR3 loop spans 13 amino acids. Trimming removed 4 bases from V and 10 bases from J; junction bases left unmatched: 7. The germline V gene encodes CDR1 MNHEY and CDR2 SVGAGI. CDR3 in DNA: TGTGCCAGCAGTTCCGGGACTAGCAAGGGCCAGTACTTC. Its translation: CASSSGTSKGQYF.

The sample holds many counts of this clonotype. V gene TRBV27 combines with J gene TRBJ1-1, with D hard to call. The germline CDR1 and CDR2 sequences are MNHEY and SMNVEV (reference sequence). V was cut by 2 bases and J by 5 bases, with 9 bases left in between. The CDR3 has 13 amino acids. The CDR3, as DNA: TGTGCCAGCAGTTTAGCCACGGGTACTGAAGCTTTCTTT. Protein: CASSLATGTEAFF.

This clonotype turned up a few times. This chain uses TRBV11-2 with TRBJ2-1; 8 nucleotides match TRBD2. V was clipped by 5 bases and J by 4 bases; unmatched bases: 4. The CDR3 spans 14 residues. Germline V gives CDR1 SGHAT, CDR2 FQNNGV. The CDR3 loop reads CASSVSGAYNEQFF. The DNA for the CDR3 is TGTGCCAGCAGCGTTAGCGGGGCATACAATGAGCAGTTCTTC.

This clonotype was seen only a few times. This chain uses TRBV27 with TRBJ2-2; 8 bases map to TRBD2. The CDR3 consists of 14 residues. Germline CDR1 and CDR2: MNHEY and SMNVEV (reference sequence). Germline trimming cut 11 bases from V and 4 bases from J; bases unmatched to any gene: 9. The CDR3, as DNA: TGTGCCTCAAAAAGCGGGAGTCTCACCGGGGAGCTGTTTTTT. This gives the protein CASKSGSLTGELFF.

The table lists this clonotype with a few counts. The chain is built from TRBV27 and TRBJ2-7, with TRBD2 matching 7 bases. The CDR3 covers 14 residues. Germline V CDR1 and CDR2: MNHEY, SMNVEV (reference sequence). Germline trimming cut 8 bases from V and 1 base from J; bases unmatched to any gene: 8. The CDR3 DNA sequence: TGTGCCAGCGGGAGGGGTTTGGGTTCCTACGAGCAGTACTTC. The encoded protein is CASGRGLGSYEQYF.

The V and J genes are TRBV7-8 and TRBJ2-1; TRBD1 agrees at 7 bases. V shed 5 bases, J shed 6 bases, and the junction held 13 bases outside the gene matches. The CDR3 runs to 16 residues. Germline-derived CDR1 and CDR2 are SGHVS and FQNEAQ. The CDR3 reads CASSPRRTGPLNEQFF. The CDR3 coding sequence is TGTGCCAGCAGCCCACGGAGGACAGGCCCCCTCAATGAGCAGTTCTTC.

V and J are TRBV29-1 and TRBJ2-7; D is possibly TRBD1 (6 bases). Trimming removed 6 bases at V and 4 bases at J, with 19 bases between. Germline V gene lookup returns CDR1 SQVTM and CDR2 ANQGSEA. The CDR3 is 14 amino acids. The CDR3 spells CSVTPRQDPYEQYF. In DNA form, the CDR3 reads TGCAGCGTCACCCCCAGACAGGATCCTTACGAGCAGTACTTC.

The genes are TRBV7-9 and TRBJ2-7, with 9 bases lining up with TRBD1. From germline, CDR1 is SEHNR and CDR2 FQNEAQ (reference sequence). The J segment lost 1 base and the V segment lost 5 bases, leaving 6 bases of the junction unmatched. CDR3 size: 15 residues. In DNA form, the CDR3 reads TGTGCCAGCAGCCACGGACAGGGGAATTCCTACGAGCAGTACTTC. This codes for CASSHGQGNSYEQYF. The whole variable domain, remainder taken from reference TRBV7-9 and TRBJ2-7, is DTGVSQNPRHKITKRGQNVTFRCDPISEHNRLYWYRQTLGQGPEFLTYFQNEAQLEKSRLLSDRFSAERPKGSFSTLEIQRTEQGDSAMYLCASSHGQGNSYEQYFGPGTRLTVT.

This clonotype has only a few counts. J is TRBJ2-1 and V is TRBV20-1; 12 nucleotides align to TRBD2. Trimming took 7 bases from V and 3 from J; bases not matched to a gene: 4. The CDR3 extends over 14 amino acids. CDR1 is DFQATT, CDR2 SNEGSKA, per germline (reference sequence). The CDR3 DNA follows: TGCAGTGGTGGACTAGCGGGAAACTACAATGAGCAGTTCTTC. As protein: CSGGLAGNYNEQFF.

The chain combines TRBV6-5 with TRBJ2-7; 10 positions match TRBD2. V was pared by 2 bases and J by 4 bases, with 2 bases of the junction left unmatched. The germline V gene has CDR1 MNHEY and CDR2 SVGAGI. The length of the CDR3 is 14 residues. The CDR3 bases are TGTGCCAGCAGTTACGAGCGGGAGGGTTACGAGCAGTACTTC. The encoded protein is CASSYEREGYEQYF.

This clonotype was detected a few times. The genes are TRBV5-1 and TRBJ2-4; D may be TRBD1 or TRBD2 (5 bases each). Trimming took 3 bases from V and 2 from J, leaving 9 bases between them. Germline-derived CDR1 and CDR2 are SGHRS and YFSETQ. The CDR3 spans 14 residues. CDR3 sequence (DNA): TGCGCCAGCAGCTGGGGGACGACCAAAAACATTCAGTACTTC. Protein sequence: CASSWGTTKNIQYF.

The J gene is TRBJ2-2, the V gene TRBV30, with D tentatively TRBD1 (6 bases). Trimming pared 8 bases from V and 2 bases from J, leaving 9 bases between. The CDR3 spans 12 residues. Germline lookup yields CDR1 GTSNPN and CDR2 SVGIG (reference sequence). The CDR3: CARDTNTGELFF. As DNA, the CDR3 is TGTGCCCGGGACACCAACACCGGGGAGCTGTTTTTT.

This CDR3 reads CASSPLRDESFYGYTF. For the CDR3, the DNA is TGCGCCAGCAGCCCCCTTAGGGACGAGAGTTTCTATGGCTACACCTTC. V is TRBV5-1 and J is TRBJ1-2, with D possibly TRBD1 on 5 matching bases. This CDR3 comprises 16 residues. Per the germline V gene, CDR1 is SGHRS and CDR2 is YFSETQ. V was shortened by 4 bases and J by 4 bases, with 20 bases between the two germline ends.